This TCR beta chain originates from a study of T-cell memory formation after mild COVID-19. The ends were cut back, 4 bases at V and 3 bases at J, with 12 bases in the middle. CDR1 and CDR2 (germline): MNHEY, SVGAGI. The CDR3 contains 14 residues. This clonotype has a count of ten or more. TCRdb itself ran the 5' RACE reads through MiXCR, one entry per CDR3 protein. The sample has 200,000 to 300,000 distinct CDR3 sequences, 15% seen once. Source material: PBMCs or a T cell subset sorted from them (not recorded which). The sequence was collected from an adult woman who had mild COVID-19 (a few samples of this study predate the infection). Cell type and time point are not known. This chain joins TRBV6-5 and TRBJ1-1, with D hard to call. The CDR3 nucleotides read TGTGCCAGCAGTTCCTACCTGTCCGACACTGAAGCTTTCTTT. It translates to CASSSYLSDTEAFF.